Detailed here is one TCR beta chain. The antigen is undetermined. The data belong to a study of beta chain features in type 1 diabetes. Whole-study context: Patients did not differ from healthy donors in age, gender or cell yield. Regarding the study as a whole: When Type 1 diabetes patients were examined, their TCRB CDR3s proved moderately but significantly shorter in all four CD4+ subsets.

Trimming cost V 7 bases and J 1 base, with 15 bases left between them. The CDR3 loop spans 15 amino acids. Germline loops: CDR1 SNHLY, CDR2 FYNNEI. The collection from each donor was one heparinised blood draw averaging approximately 110 mL. The study reverse transcribed the entire isolated RNA, so it sequenced expressed TCRB transcripts. Deep immunoSEQ sequencing covered naive, central memory and regulatory T cell samples. The table came from immunoSEQ multiplex PCR; TCRdb's copy has only in-frame clones and leaves some out. The sample records 350,000 to 450,000 clones, over 10% being singletons. The sequence was obtained from a woman aged 18-29 years with type 1 diabetes. J is TRBJ2-3 and V is TRBV2, with D perhaps TRBD1 (6 bases). Sample: naive CD4+ T cells from blood. CDR3 residues: CASTLQGSGTDTQYF. In DNA, the CDR3 is TGTGCCAGCACCCTACAGGGATCAGGCACAGATACGCAGTATTTT. Drawing the rest from reference TRBV2 and TRBJ2-3, the complete variable domain is EPEVTQTPSHQVTQMGQEVILRCVPISNHLYFYWYRQILGQKVEFLVSFYNNEISEKSEIFDDQFSVERPDGSNFTLKIRSTKLEDSAMYFCASTLQGSGTDTQYFGPGTRLTVL.